The sequence of this TCR beta chain was determined in a study of response to subunit inactivated influenza vaccine. CDR1 and CDR2 from the germline V gene are SGHTA and FQGNSA. Between the trimmed V and J ends, which lost 5 bases and 7 bases, there was a span of 17 bases. This CDR3 has 15 amino acids. TCRdb re-called the RT-PCR reads through MiXCR, storing one row per CDR3 protein. The sample includes 150,000 to 200,000 distinct CDR3 sequences, less than 15% of them seen just once. This clonotype appeared a few times. This sample also appeared in a second study, on T cells expressing NK-cell markers. That study adds: Template switching by 5'RACE with UMIs generated the TCR beta cDNA. In sorted CD3+CD56+NKG2C+, CD3+CD56+NKG2C- and CD3+CD56-NKG2C+ T cells, TCR beta repertoires were obtained.

The source material was CD8+ T cells sorted from PBMCs, sampled approximately 13 days after vaccination. The V gene is TRBV7-2, the J gene TRBJ2-2, with D uncertain. The TCR was taken from a man between 50 and 59 years old who received an inactivated influenza vaccine. The CDR3 nucleotides read TGTGCCAGCAGCCTCCTAACCCGGACCAACGGGGAGCTGTTTTTT. Its protein product is CASSLLTRTNGELFF.